This note documents a single TCR beta chain sequence. There are a few counts of this clone. The antigen this receptor binds is unknown. No base-level quality is on record; no much larger clone is a single base apart. The cohort consisted of some 670 healthy bone marrow donors. All cohort members were sampled while nominally healthy, although unrecorded immune exposures were likely present. The donor was CMV seronegative and belonged to the group of around 400 seronegative cohort members. A peripheral blood sample was collected from each donor, and TCR beta sequencing was performed on peripheral blood mononuclear cells. The Qiagen DNeasy Blood Extraction Kit was used to extract genomic DNA from the blood cell samples. Receptor libraries were prepared by the immunoSEQ multiplex PCR assay. For the multiplex PCR, a mixture combining 60 forward primers for TCR Vbeta segments and 13 reverse primers for TCR Jbeta segments was used. The CDR3 region of rearranged TCR beta genes was amplified from genomic DNA by a multiplex PCR assay. Amplified TCR beta libraries were sequenced as 87-base-pair reads on the Illumina HiSeq System. The published analysis was carried out like this. Across the 500 to 750 repertoires, a later analysis counted about 81 million unique TCR beta chains, roughly 11 million of which were shared by at least two donors. Raw reads were error-corrected and collapsed into unique sequences by a nearest-neighbor algorithm in which closely related sequences were merged to remove PCR and sequencing errors. Alignment of CDR3 sequences to IMGT reference sequences was used to assign V, D and J gene segments. Each retained sequence needed at least a six-nucleotide match to both a V gene segment and a J gene segment. A rearrangement was called productive if the CDR3 had no stop codons and remained in frame with V and J, and every other rearrangement was called non-productive. CDR3 was defined according to IMGT convention as the region running from the second conserved V-encoded cysteine to the conserved J-encoded phenylalanine. Sequences without an unambiguous match to a single V gene segment were excluded from the earlier analysis of several hundred of the donors. In an earlier analysis of a few hundred of the donors, V segments were called functional above 56.7% productive rearrangements and were called segregating when the between-donor standard deviation exceeded 5%. A statistical classification framework was built for diagnosing cytomegalovirus status from the catalog of TCR beta chain sequences. V and J gene assignment, in a later analysis, came from comparing TCR nucleotide sequences with IMGT/GENE-DB human TR gene sequences. In a later analysis, CDR3 sequences and most-parsimonious VDJ recombination scenarios were assigned using the TCRdist pipeline. A later analysis defined each TCR beta chain by its CDR3 amino acid sequence plus V-gene family, and excluded reads lacking a unique V-gene family. In a later analysis, fewer than 600 highly shared, low-generation-probability nucleotide sequences were removed to address suspected cross-contamination and a sequencing artifact. In a later analysis, a clonal expansion index for each public chain was calculated from normalized within-repertoire ranks of inferred template counts. In a later analysis, generation probabilities were computed with a VDJ recombination model fitted to out-of-frame rearrangements, and the resulting probabilities were checked against IGoR. In a later analysis, hypergeometric tests were used to score TCR-TCR, TCR-HLA and TCR-CMV co-occurrence, with a repertoire-size bias correction applied to TCR pairs. In a later analysis, false discovery rates were estimated by permuting HLA or CMV assignments 20 times. In a later analysis, co-occurring TCRs were grouped using DBSCAN, and TCRdist sequence similarity was added for clustering within HLA-allele-positive subsets. Repertoires with fewer than 30,000 or more than 120,000 public chains, plus five repertoires with anomalous nucleotide sharing, were excluded from co-occurrence clustering. Sourced from immuneACCESS, this table was stored by TCRdb with only in-frame sequences that have V and J called. A share of the clones is absent; for the studies checked, an unresolved V gene accounts for under half, and the remainder has no known explanation. The V and J calls and clone size were taken over from that table, and D and trimming were inferred from the DNA. The sample includes around 190,000 clones, with around 77% observed a single time. 2% to 2.5% of the sample is taken by the ten largest.

This sample stems from a study of cytomegalovirus exposure and HLA in healthy donors (dated by TCRdb to the late 2010s). Study-level background: An earlier analysis of approximately 590 of the donors reported about 290 Gb of sequence data and around 110 million unique TCR beta sequences from approximately 180 million T cells. Approximately 310 gigabases of sequencing data and around 87 million unique TCR sequences were included in an early release covering several hundred HLA-typed donors. The genetic ancestry cluster associated with self-reported Caucasian donors included over 65% of the 300 to 400 genotyped donors. The study was designed to test whether signatures of past pathogen exposure could be identified by cataloging public T cell receptors. The study profiled the T cell repertoires of hundreds of subjects by immunosequencing and related them to cytomegalovirus serostatus. In addition to the first cohort of roughly 700 subjects, a separate validation cohort of about 120 different subjects was used. To predict cytomegalovirus infection status, the study brought together high-throughput TCR immunosequencing, statistical association of individual TCRs with disease status, and machine learning. A later analysis re-examined previously published TCR beta repertoires from 610 or so donors and added high-resolution HLA genotyping to investigate patterns of TCR occurrence. Rather than using new phenotypic data, the later analysis identified candidate immune exposures from TCR beta sequences and from how often those sequences occurred across donors. An earlier analysis of some 500 of the donors applied high-throughput TCR beta sequencing to assess whether each TCR beta V gene segment acted as functional or pseudogenic. Donor age, sex, ethnicity and CMV serostatus were compiled alongside the repertoire data. A later genetic analysis took genome-wide SNP genotypes for about 60% of the roughly 670 donors and used that subset as a discovery cohort. All discovery cohort repertoires had been generated on a single sequencing platform. Both class I and class II loci were covered by HLA typing, at four-digit resolution. The number of typed donors differed by locus: about 620-640 for A, B, C, DRB1 and DQB1; some 500 for DQA1; approximately 600 for DPA1; and around 490 for DPB1. About five DR-DQ haplotypes were treated as single units for association and clustering because of strong linkage in the cohort. Across around 400 genotyped donors of the cohort, an average of approximately 240,000 unique TCR beta nucleotide sequences per donor were sequenced, and roughly a sixth of those sequences were non-productive.

Trimming leaves V shorter by 5 bases and J shorter by 5 bases, with the junction holding 6 bases beyond the gene matches. The germline V gene (reference sequence) yields SEHNR for CDR1 and FQNEAQ for CDR2. The CDR3 holds 14 amino acids from the cysteine to the phenylalanine. This entry keeps only the CDR3 DNA: 42 bases, framed from base 1. General findings and caveats noted by the study authors: In the study, around 150 TCR beta chains were listed as associated with cytomegalovirus. Broadly in line with IMGT annotations, most TCR beta V segments showed up in productive rearrangements about 87% or about 30% of the time in an earlier analysis of a few hundred of the donors. A later genetic analysis reported fewer N-insertions in productive TCRs among donors in an Asian-associated ancestry cluster than the roughly 620-donor mean. Several of the top co-occurrence clusters appeared to be linked to parvovirus B19, influenza, CMV and Epstein-Barr virus, according to a later analysis. A further reported finding was that TCR beta sequences accurately predicted the HLA-A and HLA-B alleles for most subjects in the first cohort. Sequencing depth was assumed to be roughly uniform across donors in the presence/absence analyses, though that assumption may not hold. A later analysis found that TCR association rates varied across HLA loci, with DRB1 alleles showing the most associated TCRs and HLA-C alleles the fewest. A later genetic analysis associated a missense DCLRE1C variant with V-gene and J-gene trimming of TCR beta chains, and an independent cohort replicated the association. The earlier analysis of fewer than 750 of the donors excluded around 17 rarely observed V segments, including chromosome 9 orphons, because counts were too low. A cluster of highly shared sequence variants was judged likely to represent a technical artifact of the sequencing pipeline. In both the original and validation cohorts, the classifier was reported to diagnose cytomegalovirus status with high specificity and sensitivity. A few of the identified cytomegalovirus-associated TCR beta chains were confirmed in vitro to be specific for cytomegalovirus antigens. According to the authors, the approach could potentially be generalized to other disease states and immunological phenotypes. Assigning TCR associations to individual alleles was difficult when HLA alleles, especially DR and DQ, strongly co-occurred. While some public TCRs were present in many individuals, most TCR sequences turned up only very rarely across donors. CMV serostatus was the only immune exposure information available for the cohort. Some IMGT-functional V segments, including TRBV6-2 and TRBV6-3, could not be distinguished by the 87-base-pair reads and were therefore excluded. A later analysis associated 15,000 to 20,000 TCR beta sequences with specific HLA alleles at a false discovery rate of 0.05. Correlated functional status among segregating V segments might be attributable to linkage disequilibrium, but an unknown experimental factor could not be ruled out. In a later analysis, HLA-associated TCR beta chains showed more clonal expansion and lower generation probabilities than non-associated chains that were equally common. Because HLA typing was missing for some donors at each locus, association tests included only the typed subset. According to a later analysis, most CMV-associated TCR beta chains appeared to be HLA-restricted, and the HLA associations seemed to be driven largely by CMV exposure. This cohort had only TCR beta chains sequenced, and the lack of alpha or paired-chain data limited which features could be detected.

Material: PBMCs. The chain links TRBV7-9 with TRBJ1-5, with 7 junctional bases fitting TRBD1. This TCR was recovered from a man aged 60 to 69 in good health and CMV-seronegative. The bases read TGTGCCAGCAGCACGGACAGGTGGGATCAGCCCCAGCATTTT. It translates as CASSTDRWDQPQHF.